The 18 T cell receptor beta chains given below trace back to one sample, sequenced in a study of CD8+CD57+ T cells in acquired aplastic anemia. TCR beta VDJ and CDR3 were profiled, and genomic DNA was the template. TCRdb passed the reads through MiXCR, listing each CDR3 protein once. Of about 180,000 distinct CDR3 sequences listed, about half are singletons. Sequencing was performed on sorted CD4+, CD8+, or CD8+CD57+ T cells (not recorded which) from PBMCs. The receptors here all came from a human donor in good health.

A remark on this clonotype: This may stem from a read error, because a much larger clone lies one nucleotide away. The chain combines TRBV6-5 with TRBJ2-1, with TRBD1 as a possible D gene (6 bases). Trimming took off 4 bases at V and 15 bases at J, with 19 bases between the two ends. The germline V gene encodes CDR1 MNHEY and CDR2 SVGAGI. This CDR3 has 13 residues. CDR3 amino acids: CASSSLRRGSWFF. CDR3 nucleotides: TGTGCCAGCAGTTCCCTCCGCAGGGGTTCGTGGTTCTTC.

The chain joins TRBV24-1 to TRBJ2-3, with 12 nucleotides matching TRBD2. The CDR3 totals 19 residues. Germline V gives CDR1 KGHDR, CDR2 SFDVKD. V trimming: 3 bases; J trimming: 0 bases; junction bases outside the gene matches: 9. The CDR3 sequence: CATSDVFGTSGWSTDTQYF. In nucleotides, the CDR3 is TGTGCCACCAGTGATGTCTTCGGGACTAGCGGGTGGAGCACAGATACGCAGTATTTT.

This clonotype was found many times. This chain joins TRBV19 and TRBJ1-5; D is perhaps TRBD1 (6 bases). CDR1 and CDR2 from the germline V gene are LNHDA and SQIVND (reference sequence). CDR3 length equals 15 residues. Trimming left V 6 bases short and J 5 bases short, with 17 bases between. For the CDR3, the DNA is TGTGCCAGTAGCCCTCAGGGGCTAGCGGATCAGCCCCAGCATTTT. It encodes CASSPQGLADQPQHF.

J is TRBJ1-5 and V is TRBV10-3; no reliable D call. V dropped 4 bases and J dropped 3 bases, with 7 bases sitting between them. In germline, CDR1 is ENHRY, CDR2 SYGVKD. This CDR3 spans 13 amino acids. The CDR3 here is CAISGENNQPQHF. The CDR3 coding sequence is TGTGCCATCAGTGGAGAGAACAATCAGCCCCAGCATTTT.

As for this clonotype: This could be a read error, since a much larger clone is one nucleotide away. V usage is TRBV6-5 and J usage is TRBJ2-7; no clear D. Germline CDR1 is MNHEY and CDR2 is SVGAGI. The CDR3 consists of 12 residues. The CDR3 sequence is CACSFGVAEQYF. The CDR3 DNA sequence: TGTGCCTGCAGTTTTGGGGTAGCCGAGCAGTACTTC.

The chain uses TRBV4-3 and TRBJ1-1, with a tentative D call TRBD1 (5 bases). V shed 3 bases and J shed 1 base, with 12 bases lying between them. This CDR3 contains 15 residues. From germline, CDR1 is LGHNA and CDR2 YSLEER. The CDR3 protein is CASSHSPGTNTEAFF. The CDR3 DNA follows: TGCGCCAGCAGCCACTCCCCGGGGACGAACACTGAAGCTTTCTTT.

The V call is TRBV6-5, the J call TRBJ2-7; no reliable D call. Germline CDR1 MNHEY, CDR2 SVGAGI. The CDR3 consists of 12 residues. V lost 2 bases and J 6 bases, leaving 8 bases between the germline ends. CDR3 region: CASSYGGAEQYF. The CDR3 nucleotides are TGTGCCAGCAGTTACGGTGGAGCCGAGCAGTACTTC.

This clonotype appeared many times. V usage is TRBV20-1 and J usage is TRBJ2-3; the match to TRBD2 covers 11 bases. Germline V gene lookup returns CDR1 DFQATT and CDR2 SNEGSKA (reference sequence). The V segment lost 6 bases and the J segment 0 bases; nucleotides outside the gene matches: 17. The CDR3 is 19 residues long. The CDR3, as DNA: TGCAGTGCCACCCGGGCTAGCGGGAGGCCAGGGGTCAGCACAGATACGCAGTATTTT. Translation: CSATRASGRPGVSTDTQYF.

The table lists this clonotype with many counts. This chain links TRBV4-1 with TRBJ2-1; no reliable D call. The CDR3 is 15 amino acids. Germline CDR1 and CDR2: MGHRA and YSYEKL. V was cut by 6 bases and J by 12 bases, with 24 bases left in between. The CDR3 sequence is CASRPVSGSPGGQFF. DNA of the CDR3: TGCGCCAGCAGGCCCGTGTCAGGCTCTCCCGGCGGGCAGTTCTTC.

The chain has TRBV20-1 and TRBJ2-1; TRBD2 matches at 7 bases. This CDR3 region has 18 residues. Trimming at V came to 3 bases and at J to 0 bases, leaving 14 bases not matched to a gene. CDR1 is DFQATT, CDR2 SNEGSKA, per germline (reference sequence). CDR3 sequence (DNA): TGCAGTGCTAGGGATGTACTGAACGGGGGGAGCTCCTACAATGAGCAGTTCTTC. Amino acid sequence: CSARDVLNGGSSYNEQFF.

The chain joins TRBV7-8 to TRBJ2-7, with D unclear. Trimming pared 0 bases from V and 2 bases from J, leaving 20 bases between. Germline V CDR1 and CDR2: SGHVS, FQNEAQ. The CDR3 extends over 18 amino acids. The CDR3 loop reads CASSLAHSRAYNAYEQYF. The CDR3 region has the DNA TGTGCCAGCAGCTTAGCGCATTCAAGAGCATACAATGCCTACGAGCAGTACTTC. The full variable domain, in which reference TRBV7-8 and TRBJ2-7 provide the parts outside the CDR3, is GAGVSQSPRYKVAKRGQDVALRCDPISGHVSLFWYQQALGQGPEFLTYFQNEAQLDKSGLPSDRFFAERPEGSVSTLKIQRTQQEDSAVYLCASSLAHSRAYNAYEQYFGPGTRLTVT.

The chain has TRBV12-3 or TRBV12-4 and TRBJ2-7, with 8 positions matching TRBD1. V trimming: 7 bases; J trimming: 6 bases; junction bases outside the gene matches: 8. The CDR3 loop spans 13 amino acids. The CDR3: CASIVTGAGEQYF. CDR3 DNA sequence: TGTGCCAGCATTGTGACAGGGGCAGGCGAGCAGTACTTC.

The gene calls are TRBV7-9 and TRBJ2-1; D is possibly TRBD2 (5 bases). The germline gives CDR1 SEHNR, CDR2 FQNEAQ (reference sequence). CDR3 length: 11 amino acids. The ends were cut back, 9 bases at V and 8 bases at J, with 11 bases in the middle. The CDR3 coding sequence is TGTGCCAGTAGAACTAGGGATGAGCAGTTCTTC. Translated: CASRTRDEQFF. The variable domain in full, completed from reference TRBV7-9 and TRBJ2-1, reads DTGVSQNPRHKITKRGQNVTFRCDPISEHNRLYWYRQTLGQGPEFLTYFQNEAQLEKSRLLSDRFSAERPKGSFSTLEIQRTEQGDSAMYLCASRTRDEQFFGPGTRLTVL.

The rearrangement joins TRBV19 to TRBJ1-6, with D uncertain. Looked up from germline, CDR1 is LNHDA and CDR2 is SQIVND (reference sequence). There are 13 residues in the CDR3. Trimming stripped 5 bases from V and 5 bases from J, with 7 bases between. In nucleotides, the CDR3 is TGTGCCAGTAGTCTGTGGGATAATTCACCCCTCCACTTT. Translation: CASSLWDNSPLHF.

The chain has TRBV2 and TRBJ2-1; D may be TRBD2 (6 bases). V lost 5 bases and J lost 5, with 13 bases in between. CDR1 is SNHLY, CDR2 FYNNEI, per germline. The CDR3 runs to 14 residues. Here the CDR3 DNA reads TGTGCCAGCAGTTGGGGGGAGTGGGACAATGAGCAGTTCTTC. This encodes CASSWGEWDNEQFF.

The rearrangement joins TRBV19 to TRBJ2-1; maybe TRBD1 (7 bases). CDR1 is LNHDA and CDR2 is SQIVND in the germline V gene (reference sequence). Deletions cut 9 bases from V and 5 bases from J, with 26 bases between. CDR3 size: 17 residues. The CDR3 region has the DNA TGTGCCAGCACTGGCAAGGAATGGCGGGACAGTCACAATGAGCAGTTCTTC. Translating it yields CASTGKEWRDSHNEQFF.

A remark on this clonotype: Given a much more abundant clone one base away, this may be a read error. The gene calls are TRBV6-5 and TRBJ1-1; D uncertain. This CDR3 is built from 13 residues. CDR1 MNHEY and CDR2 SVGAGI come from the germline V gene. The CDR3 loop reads CASSYRRNTEASF. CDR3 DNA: TGTGCCAGCAGTTACAGGCGGAACACTGAAGCTTCCTTT.

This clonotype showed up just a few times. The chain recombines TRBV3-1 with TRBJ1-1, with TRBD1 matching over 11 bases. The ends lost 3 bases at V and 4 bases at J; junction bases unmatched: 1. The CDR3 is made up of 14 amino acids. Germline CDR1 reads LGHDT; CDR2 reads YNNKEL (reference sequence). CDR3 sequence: CASSHGTGGTEAFF. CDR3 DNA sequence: TGTGCCAGCAGCCACGGGACAGGGGGCACTGAAGCTTTCTTT.